This T cell receptor beta chain was obtained from a study of blood T cell repertoires in COVID-19. The repertoire was sequenced with immunoSEQ multiplex PCR; TCRdb's copy has only in-frame clones and lacks some. The table has 100,000 to 150,000 clones, more than 75% seen once; the top ten hold approximately 8%. This CDR3 spans 12 amino acids. Germline V gene lookup returns CDR1 DFQATT and CDR2 SNEGSKA (reference sequence). J gave up 8 bases and V 3 bases, and 4 bases lay outside the gene matches. This chain uses TRBV20-1 with TRBJ2-1; TRBD1 agrees at 7 bases. The sequence was obtained from a man in his fifties or sixties with acute or convalescent COVID-19. Sequencing was performed on peripheral blood. This CDR3 reads CSASPQGDEQFF. CDR3 DNA sequence: TGCAGTGCTAGTCCTCAGGGGGATGAGCAGTTCTTC.